The T cell receptor (beta chain) described here comes from a study of CD8 T cells in Susac syndrome. Study details: When blood was drawn, patients with Susac syndrome were on intravenous immunoglobulin alone, on corticosteroids, or therapy-naive.

Study conclusions and caveats: An acknowledgment was made by the study that its TCR sequencing and HLA analysis involved relatively few individuals.

Germline values: CDR1 LGHDT, CDR2 YNNKEL (reference sequence). CDR3 length equals 16 residues. V was pared by 0 bases and J by 5 bases, with 7 bases of the junction left unmatched. With respect to this clonotype: Its antigen remains unknown.

About 0.5 to 1 ug RNA was reverse transcribed with random hexamers. immunoSEQ multiplex PCR amplified TCR beta CDR3 across 54 Vbeta, 13 Jbeta. TCRdb fed the immunoSEQ multiplex PCR reads into MiXCR, producing one record per CDR3 protein. In the table there are 95,000 to 150,000 distinct CDR3 sequences, over 90% of which are singletons. Susac syndrome patients met recently defined diagnostic criteria for definite or probable disease. This chain uses TRBV3-1 with TRBJ2-1, with 7 bases fitting TRBD2. This sequence originates from a human donor with Susac syndrome. What was sequenced was CD4+ T cells from PBMCs. In DNA form, the CDR3 reads TGTGCCAGCAGCCAAGAAGGGGAGGGAGGTCACAATGAGCAGTTCTTC. It translates to CASSQEGEGGHNEQFF.